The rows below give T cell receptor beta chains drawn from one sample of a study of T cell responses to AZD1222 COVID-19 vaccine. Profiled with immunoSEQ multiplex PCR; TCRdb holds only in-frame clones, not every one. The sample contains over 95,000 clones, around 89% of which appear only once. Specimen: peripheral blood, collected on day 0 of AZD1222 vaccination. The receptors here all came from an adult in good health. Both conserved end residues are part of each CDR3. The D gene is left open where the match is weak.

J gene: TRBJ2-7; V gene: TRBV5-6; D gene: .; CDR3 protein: CASSRGISYEQYF
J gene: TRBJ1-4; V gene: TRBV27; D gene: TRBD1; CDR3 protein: CASSLSPGGEKLFF
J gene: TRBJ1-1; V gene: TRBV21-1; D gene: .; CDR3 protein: CASSKGGNRVIGTDTEAFF
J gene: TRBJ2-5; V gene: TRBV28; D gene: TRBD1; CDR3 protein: CASWGGQGAQETQYF
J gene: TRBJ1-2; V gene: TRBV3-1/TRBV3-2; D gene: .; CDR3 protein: CASSQDRRVSYGYTF
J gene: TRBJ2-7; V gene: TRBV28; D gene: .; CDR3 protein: CASSTLGALSYEQYF
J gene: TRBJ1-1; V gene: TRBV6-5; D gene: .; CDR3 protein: CASSSLGGSPFF
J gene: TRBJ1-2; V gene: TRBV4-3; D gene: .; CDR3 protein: CASSQWTGYGYTF
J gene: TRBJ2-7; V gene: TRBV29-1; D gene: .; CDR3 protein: CSVVGVSGRTYEQYF
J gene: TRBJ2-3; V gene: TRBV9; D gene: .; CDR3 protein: CASSSGGGNTDTQYF
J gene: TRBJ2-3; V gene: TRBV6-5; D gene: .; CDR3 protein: CASSPRDDAERQYF
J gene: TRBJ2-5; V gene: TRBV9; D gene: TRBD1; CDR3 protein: CASSAWTGEETQYF
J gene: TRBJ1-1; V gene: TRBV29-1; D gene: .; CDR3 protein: CSVGEMSTEAFF
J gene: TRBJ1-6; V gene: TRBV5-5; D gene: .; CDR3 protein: CASSPDRLQSPLHF
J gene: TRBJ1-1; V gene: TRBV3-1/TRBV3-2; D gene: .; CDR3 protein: CASSQGGLNTEAFF
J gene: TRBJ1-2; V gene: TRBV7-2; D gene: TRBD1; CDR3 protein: CASSPGQGKNYGYTF
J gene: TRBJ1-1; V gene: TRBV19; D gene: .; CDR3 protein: CASSPLGVTTEAFF
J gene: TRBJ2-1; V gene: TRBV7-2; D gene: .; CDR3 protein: CASSLDSYNEQFF
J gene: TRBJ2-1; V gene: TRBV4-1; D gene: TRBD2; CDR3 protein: CASSHGLAGVVSYNEQFF
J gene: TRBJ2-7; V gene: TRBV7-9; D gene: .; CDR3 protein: CASSLVGDEQYF
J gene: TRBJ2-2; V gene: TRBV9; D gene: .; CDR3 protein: CASSPSRVDGELFF
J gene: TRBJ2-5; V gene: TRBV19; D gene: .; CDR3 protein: CASSRGQGSRETQYF
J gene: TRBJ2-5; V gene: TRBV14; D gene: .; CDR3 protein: CASSQDRRQASQETQYF
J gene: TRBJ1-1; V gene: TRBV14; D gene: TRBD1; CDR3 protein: CASSPDRGTIEAFF
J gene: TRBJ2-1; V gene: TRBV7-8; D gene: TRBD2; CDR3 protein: CASSLGTSGVLF
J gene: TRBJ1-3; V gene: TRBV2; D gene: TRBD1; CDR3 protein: CASGGQASGSGNTIYF
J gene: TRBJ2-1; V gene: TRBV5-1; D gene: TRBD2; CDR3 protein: CASSQPRASGNNEQFF
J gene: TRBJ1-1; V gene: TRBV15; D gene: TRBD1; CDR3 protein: CATSRRQGGTEAFF
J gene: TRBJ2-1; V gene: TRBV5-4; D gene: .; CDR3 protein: CASSPSLVKDYNEQFF
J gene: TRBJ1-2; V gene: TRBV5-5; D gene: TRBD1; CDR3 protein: CASSPDRNYGYTF
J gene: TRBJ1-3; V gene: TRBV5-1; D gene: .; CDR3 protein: CASSLQENYSGNTIYF
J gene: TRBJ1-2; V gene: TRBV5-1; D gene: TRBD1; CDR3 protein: CASSLRGQIDTNYGYTF
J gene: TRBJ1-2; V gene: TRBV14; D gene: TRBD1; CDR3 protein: CASSPPGVQGAWYGYTF
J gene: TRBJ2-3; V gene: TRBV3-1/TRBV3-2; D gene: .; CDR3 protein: CASSRGAFTDTQYF
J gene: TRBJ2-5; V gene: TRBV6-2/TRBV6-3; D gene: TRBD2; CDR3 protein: CASSYPSRGGGNSYQETQYF
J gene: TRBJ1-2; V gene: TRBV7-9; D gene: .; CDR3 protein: CASSPQKDGGYTF
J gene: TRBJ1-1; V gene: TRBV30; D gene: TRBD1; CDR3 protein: CAWSGQGGTEAFF
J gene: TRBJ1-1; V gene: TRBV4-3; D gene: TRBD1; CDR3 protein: CASSQAGQGVTEAFF
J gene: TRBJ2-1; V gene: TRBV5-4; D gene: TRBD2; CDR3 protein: CATGLAFYNEQFF
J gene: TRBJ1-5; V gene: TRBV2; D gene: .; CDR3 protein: CASSGDYSNQPQHF
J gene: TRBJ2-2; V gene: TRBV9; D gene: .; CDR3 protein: CASSRQVGAVGANTGELFF
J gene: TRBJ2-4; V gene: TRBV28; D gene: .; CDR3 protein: CASRPGTEKNIQYF
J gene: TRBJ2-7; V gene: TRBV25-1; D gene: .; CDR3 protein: CASSDRLTYEQYF
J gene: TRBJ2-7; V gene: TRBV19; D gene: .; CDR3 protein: CASSIPLAINEQYF
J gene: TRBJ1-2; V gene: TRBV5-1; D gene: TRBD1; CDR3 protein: CASSLEGQGAYGYTF
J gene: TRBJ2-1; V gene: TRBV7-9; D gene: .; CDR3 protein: CASSPSTYNEQFF
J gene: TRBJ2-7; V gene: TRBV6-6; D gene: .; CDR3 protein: CASSRDLQGNYEQYF
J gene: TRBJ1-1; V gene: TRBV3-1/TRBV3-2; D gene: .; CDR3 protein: CASISSGRVATGRAEAFF
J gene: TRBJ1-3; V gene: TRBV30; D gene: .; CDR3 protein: CAWSTFGSSGNTIYF
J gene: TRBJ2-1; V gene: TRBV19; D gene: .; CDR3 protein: CASSIREQVEQFF
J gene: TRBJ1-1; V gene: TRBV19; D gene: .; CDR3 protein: CASSIGAERNTEAFF
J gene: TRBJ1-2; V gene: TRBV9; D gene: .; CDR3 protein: CASSVGGRSGHVSLTF